The clone carrying this T cell receptor (beta chain) came up once. Its antigen is not known. This sample was taken from a study of T cell responses to AZD1222 COVID-19 vaccine. Study observations and caveats: Receipt of two AZD1222 doses was followed by a rise in Spike-specific TCR breadth and depth.

The repertoire was sequenced with immunoSEQ multiplex PCR; TCRdb's copy has only in-frame clones and lacks some. The table includes roughly 110,000 clones, approximately 90% detected once. The specimen was peripheral blood, collected on day 0 of AZD1222 vaccination. This sequence originates from an adult in good health.

In DNA form, the CDR3 reads TGTGCCAGCAGCTTAGGCCTGAACACTGAAGCTTTCTTT. Encoded protein: CASSLGLNTEAFF. The rearrangement uses TRBV11-2 and TRBJ1-1; D ambiguous. Germline V gives CDR1 SGHAT, CDR2 FQNNGV. With 1 base removed from V and 0 bases from J, the gap between germline ends came to 3 bases. The CDR3 is 13 amino acids.